The rows below give T cell receptor beta chains drawn from one sample of a study of blood T cell repertoires in COVID-19. Profiling relied on immunoSEQ multiplex PCR, and the TCRdb table lists in-frame clones only, not all of them. The sample has 150,000 to 200,000 clones, 80% to 90% seen once. What was sequenced was peripheral blood. These receptors all stem from a man aged 55 to 70 with acute or convalescent COVID-19. Each CDR3 is given with its conserved first and last residue.

j_call v_call cdr3_aa
TRBJ2-3 TRBV24-1 CATSDSKSATDTQYF
TRBJ1-2 TRBV5-6 CASSLGSPVYGYTF
TRBJ2-2 TRBV9 CASSVAASGYTGELFF
TRBJ2-7 TRBV27 CASRIGTGTYEQYF
TRBJ1-1 TRBV18 CASSPYRGTEAFF
TRBJ2-7 TRBV7-2 CASSSSGGFGAYEQYF
TRBJ1-1 TRBV5-1 CASSLNSNTEAFF
TRBJ1-1 TRBV6-5 CASSYRGQENTEAFF
TRBJ2-3 TRBV27 CASSMGASGMTAQYF
TRBJ2-2 TRBV6-5 CASSYGRGTGELFF
TRBJ1-1 TRBV5-6 CASRFGQVPVHIF
TRBJ2-1 TRBV3-1/TRBV3-2 CASSQELEQFF
TRBJ2-1 TRBV5-1 CASSLGGLAGGSEQFF
TRBJ2-1 TRBV7-9 CASRLTSGSFNEQFF
TRBJ2-3 TRBV7-2 CASSRGSTDTQYF
TRBJ1-6 TRBV6-5 CASSYRGNSPLHF
TRBJ2-5 TRBV5-1 CASSPGGPDRGTQYF
TRBJ2-5 TRBV9 CASSVGTGAQETQYF
TRBJ2-1 TRBV3-1/TRBV3-2 CASSPGTSGPYNEQFF
TRBJ2-1 TRBV5-1 CASSLETGGGNEQFF
TRBJ2-7 TRBV3-1/TRBV3-2 CASSRTSGSSGGEQYF
TRBJ2-1 TRBV12-5 CASGLGLAGGRRSYNEQFF
TRBJ1-1 TRBV28 CASSFPSRGQAFF
TRBJ2-2 TRBV6-2/TRBV6-3 CASSYSRQGDTGELFF
TRBJ1-6 TRBV7-9 CASSPPGGLNNSPLHF
TRBJ1-3 TRBV28 CASRFPGQGPGNTIYF
TRBJ1-5 TRBV18 CASSTGTGQPQHF
TRBJ1-5 TRBV7-2 CASSAGASNQPQHF
TRBJ2-7 TRBV11-3 CASSSPGRDGEQYF